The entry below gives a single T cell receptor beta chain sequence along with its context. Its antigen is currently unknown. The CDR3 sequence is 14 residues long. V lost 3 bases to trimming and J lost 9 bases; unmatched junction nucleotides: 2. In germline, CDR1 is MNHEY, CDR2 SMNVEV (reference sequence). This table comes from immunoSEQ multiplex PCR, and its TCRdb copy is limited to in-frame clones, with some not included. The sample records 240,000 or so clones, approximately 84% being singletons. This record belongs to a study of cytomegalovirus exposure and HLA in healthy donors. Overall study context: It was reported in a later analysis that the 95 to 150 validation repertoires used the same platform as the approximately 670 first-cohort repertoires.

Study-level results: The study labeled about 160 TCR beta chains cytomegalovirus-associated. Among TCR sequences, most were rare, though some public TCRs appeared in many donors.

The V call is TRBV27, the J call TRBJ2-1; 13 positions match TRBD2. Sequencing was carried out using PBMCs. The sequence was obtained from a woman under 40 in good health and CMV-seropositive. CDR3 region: CASSLGLAGTEQFF. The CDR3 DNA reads TGTGCCAGCAGTTTGGGACTAGCGGGAACTGAGCAGTTCTTC.